This T cell receptor beta chain stems from a study of naive and memory T cell subsets. Separate alpha and beta amplification began at the second PCR step. Cells stained for CD3, CD4, CD8, CD45RA, CD27 and viability were sorted into four CD45RA/CD27 subsets. Remarks on this clonotype: The antigen remains undetermined.

General observations from the study: From naive to CM, EM and EMRA, diversity decreased and Gini increased. Expression changes during T cell differentiation may affect RNA-based TCR counts.

V dropped 4 bases and J dropped 3; count of bases not matched to a gene: 6. The CDR3 consists of 14 residues. Germline CDR1 is MNHEY and CDR2 is SVGEGT. An equimolar mix of two oligonucleotides served as the beta constant-region primer for TRBC1 and TRBC2. Nested alpha and beta constant-region primers with the SP2 primer drove four PCR rounds on ligated cDNA. TCRdb reanalysed the UMI-ligation and nested PCR reads using MiXCR and keeps one entry per CDR3 protein. The sample carries about 120,000 distinct CDR3 sequences, just over 35% recorded once. Sequenced material: central memory CD4+ T cells from blood. The receptor's source is a human donor in good health. This chain uses TRBV6-2 or TRBV6-3 with TRBJ2-7; 7 bases align to TRBD2. CDR3 coding DNA: TGTGCCAGCAGTTCCATCTCTAGCGGCTACGAGCAGTACTTC. It yields the protein CASSSISSGYEQYF.